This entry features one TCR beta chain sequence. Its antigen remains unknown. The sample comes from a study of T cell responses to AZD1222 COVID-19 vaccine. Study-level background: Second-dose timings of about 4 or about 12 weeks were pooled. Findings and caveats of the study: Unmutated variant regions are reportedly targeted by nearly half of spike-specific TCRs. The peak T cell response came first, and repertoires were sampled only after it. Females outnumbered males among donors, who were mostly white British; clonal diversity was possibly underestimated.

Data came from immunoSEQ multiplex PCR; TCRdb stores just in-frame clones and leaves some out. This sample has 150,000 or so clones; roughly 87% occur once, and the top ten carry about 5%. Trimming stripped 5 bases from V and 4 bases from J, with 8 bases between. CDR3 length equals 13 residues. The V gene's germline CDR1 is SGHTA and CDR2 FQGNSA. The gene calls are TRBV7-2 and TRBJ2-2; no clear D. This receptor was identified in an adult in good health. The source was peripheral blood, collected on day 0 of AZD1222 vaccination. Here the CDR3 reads CASSRTSTGELFF. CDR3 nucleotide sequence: TGTGCCAGCAGCCGGACCTCCACCGGGGAGCTGTTTTTT. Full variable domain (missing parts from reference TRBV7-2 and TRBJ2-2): GAGVSQSPSNKVTEKGKDVELRCDPISGHTALYWYRQSLGQGLEFLIYFQGNSAPDKSGLPSDRFSAERTGGSVSTLTIQRTQQEDSAVYLCASSRTSTGELFFGEGSRLTVL.